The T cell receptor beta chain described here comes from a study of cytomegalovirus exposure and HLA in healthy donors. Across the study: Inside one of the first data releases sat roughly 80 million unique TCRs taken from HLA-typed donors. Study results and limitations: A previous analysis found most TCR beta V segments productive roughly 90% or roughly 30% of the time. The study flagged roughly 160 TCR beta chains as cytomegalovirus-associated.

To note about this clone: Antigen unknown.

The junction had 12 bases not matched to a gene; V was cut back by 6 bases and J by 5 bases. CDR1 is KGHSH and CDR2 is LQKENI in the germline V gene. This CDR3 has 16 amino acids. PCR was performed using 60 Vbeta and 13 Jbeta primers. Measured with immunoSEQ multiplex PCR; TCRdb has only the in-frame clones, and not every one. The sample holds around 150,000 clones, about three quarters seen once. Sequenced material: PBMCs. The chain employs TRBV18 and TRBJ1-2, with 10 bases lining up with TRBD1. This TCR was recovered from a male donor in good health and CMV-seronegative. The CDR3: CASSPGQGSSLYGYTF. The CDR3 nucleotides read TGTGCCAGCTCGCCGGGACAGGGGTCCTCTCTATATGGCTACACCTTC.